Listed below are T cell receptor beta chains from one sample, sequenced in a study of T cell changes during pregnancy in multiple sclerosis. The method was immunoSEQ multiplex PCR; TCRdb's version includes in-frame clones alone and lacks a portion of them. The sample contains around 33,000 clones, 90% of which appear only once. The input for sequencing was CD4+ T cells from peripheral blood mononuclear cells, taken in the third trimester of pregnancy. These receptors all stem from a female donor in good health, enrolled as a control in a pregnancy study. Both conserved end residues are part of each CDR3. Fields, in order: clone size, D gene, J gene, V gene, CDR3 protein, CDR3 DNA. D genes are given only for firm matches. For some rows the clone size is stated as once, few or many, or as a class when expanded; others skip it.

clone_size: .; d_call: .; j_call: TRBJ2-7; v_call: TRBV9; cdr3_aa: CASSRDSSSSYEQYF; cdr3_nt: TGTGCCAGCAGTCGTGACAGTTCTAGCTCCTACGAGCAGTACTTC
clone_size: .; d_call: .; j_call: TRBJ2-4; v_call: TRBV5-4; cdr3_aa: CASSLPGASPMENIQYF; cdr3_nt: TGTGCCAGCAGCTTGCCAGGGGCTAGCCCAATGGAAAACATTCAGTACTTC
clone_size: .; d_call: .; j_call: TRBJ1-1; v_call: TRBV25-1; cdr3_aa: CASSEHPNTEAFF; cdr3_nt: TGTGCCAGCAGTGAACATCCGAACACTGAAGCTTTCTTT
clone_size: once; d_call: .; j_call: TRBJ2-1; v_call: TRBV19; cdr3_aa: CASSTDGIYNEQFF; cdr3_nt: TGTGCCAGTAGTACGGACGGGATCTACAATGAGCAGTTCTTC
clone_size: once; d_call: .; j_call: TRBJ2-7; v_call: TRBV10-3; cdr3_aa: CAISGASSVEQYF; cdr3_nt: TGTGCCATCAGTGGGGCCTCTTCGGTCGAGCAGTACTTC
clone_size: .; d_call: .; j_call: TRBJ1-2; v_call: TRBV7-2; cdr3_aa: CASSRDTADYGYTF; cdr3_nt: TGTGCCAGCAGCCGCGACACAGCCGACTATGGCTACACCTTC
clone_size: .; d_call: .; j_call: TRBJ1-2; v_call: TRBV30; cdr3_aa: CAWTGLGGYGYTF; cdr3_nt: TGTGCCTGGACCGGGTTGGGGGGCTATGGCTACACCTTC
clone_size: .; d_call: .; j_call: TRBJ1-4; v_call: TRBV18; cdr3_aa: CASSPNIAGNHNEKLFF; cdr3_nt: TGTGCCAGCTCACCAAACATCGCAGGGAACCATAATGAAAAACTGTTTTTT
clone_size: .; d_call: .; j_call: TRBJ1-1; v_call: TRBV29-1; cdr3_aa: CSVEGGGTTEAFF; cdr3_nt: TGCAGCGTTGAAGGTGGGGGGACCACTGAAGCTTTCTTT
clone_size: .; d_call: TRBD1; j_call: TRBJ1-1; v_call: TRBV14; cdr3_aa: CASSQAKGAPNTEAFF; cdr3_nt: TGTGCCAGCAGCCAAGCCAAGGGGGCGCCCAACACTGAAGCTTTCTTT
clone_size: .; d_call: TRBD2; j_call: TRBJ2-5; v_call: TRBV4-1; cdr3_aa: CASSHPAGLLSKTQYF; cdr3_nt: TGCGCCAGCAGCCATCCAGCGGGACTCCTATCTAAGACCCAGTACTTC
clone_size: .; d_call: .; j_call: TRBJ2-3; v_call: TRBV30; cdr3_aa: CAFTGGGTDTQYF; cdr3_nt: TGTGCCTTTACTGGCGGGGGCACAGATACGCAGTATTTT
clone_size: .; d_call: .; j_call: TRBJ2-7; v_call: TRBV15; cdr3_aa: CATSRGALVDEQYF; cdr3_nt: TGTGCCACCAGCAGAGGGGCCTTAGTAGACGAGCAGTACTTC
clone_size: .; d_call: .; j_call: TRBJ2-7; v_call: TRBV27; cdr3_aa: CASSFPGRLYEQYF; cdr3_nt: TGTGCCAGCAGTTTTCCAGGGCGCCTCTACGAGCAGTACTTC
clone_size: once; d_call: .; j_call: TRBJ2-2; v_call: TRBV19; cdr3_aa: CASSIQGNGELFF; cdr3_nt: TGTGCCAGTAGTATTCAGGGAAACGGGGAGCTGTTTTTT
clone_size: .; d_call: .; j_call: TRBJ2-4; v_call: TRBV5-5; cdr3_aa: CASSLGAGNIQYF; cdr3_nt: TGTGCCAGCAGCTTGGGGGCAGGAAACATTCAGTACTTC
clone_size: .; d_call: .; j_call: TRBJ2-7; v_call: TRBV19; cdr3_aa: CASSIGAGEQYF; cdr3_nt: TGTGCCAGTAGTATAGGGGCGGGGGAGCAGTACTTC
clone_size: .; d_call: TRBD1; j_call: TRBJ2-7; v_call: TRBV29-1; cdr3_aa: CSPPGTGYYEQYF; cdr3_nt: TGCAGCCCCCCCGGGACAGGTTATTACGAGCAGTACTTC
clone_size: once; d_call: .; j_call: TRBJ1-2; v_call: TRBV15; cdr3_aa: CATSPVGGTNYGYTF; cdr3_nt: TGTGCCACCAGCCCCGTGGGGGGTACTAACTATGGCTACACCTTC
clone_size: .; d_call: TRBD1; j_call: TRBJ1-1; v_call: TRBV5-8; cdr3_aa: CASSPWTGGNTEAFF; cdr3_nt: TGTGCCAGCAGTCCCTGGACAGGGGGTAACACTGAAGCTTTCTTT
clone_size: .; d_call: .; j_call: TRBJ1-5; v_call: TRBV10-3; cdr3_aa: CAISDQDRNNQPQHF; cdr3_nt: TGTGCCATCAGCGACCAAGACAGAAATAATCAGCCCCAGCATTTT
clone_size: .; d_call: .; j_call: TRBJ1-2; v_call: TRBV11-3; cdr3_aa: CASSGRREGVYGYTF; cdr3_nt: TGTGCCAGCAGCGGCCGCCGTGAAGGGGTCTATGGCTACACCTTC
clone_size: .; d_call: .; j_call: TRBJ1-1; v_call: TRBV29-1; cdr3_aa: CSVAHAEAFF; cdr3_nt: TGCAGCGTAGCGCACGCTGAAGCTTTCTTT
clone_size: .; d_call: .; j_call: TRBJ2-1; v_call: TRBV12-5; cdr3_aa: CASGSGGGGANQFF; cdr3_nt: TGTGCTAGTGGTTCGGGCGGTGGCGGGGCGAACCAGTTCTTC
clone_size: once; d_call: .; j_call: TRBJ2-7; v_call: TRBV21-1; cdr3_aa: CATGEQYF; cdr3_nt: TGTGCCACGGGGGAGCAGTACTTC
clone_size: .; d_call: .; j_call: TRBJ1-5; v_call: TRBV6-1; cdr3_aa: CASSEQGGNQPQHF; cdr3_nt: TGTGCCAGCAGTGAGCAGGGTGGCAATCAGCCCCAGCATTTT
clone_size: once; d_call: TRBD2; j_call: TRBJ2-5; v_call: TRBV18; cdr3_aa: CASSPPKGLVVQETQYF; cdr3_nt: TGTGCCAGCTCACCACCAAAAGGACTAGTCGTCCAAGAGACCCAGTACTTC
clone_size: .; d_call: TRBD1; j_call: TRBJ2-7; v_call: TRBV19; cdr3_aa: CASRHTGTGGYEQYF; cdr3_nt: TGTGCCAGTAGGCACACCGGGACAGGGGGCTACGAGCAGTACTTC
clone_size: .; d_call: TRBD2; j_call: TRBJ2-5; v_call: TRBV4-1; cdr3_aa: CASSQEASGQETQYF; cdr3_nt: TGCGCCAGCAGCCAAGAGGCTAGCGGCCAAGAGACCCAGTACTTC
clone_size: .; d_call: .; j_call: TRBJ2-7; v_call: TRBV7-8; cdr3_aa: CASRGGVSYEQYF; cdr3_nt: TGTGCCAGCAGAGGGGGTGTGTCCTACGAGCAGTACTTC
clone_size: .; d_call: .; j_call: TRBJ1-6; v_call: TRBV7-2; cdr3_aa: CASSVSYNSPLHF; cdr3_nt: TGTGCCAGCAGCGTATCCTATAATTCACCCCTCCACTTT
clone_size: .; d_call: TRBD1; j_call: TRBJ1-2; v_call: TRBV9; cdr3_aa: CASSPSGQGDVYTF; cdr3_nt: TGTGCCAGCAGCCCTAGCGGACAGGGGGATGTCTACACCTTC
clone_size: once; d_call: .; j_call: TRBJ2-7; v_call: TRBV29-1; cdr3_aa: CSVGASSYEQYF; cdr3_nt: TGCAGCGTTGGGGCCAGCTCCTACGAGCAGTACTTC
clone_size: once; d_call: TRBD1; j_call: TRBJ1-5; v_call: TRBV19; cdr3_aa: CASSILDREYSNQPQHF; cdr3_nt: TGTGCCAGTAGTATCCTAGACAGGGAGTATAGCAATCAGCCCCAGCATTTT
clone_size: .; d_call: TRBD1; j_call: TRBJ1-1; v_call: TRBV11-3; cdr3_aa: CASSLGQGNTEAFF; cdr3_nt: TGTGCCAGCAGCTTGGGACAGGGGAACACTGAAGCTTTCTTT
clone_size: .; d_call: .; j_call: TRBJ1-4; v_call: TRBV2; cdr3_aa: CASDLGRGKPTNEKLFF; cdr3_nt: TGTGCCAGCGACCTAGGGAGGGGGAAACCAACTAATGAAAAACTGTTTTTT
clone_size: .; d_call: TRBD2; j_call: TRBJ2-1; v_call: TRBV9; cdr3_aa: CASSVGGGAFNEQFF; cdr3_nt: TGTGCCAGCAGCGTAGGCGGGGGGGCGTTTAATGAGCAGTTCTTC
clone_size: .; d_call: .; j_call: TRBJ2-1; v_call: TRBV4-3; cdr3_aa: CASSQAVSSYNEQFF; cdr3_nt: TGCGCCAGCAGCCAAGCGGTTTCGTCCTACAATGAGCAGTTCTTC
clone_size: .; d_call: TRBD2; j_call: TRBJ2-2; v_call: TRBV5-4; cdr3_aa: CASSGTSGQGGTGELFF; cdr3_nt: TGTGCCAGCAGCGGGACTAGCGGGCAGGGGGGAACCGGGGAGCTGTTTTTT
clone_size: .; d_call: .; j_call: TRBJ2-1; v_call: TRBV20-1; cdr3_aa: CSTSRVDEQFF; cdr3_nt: TGCAGCACTAGCAGGGTCGATGAGCAGTTCTTC
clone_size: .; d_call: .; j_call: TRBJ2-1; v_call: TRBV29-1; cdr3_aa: CSGGGASYNEQFF; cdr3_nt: TGCAGCGGGGGCGGGGCCTCCTACAATGAGCAGTTCTTC
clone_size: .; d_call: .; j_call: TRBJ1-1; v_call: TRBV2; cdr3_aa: CASSENRYYTEAFF; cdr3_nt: TGTGCCAGCAGTGAAAACAGGTATTACACTGAAGCTTTCTTT